This TCR beta chain was profiled in a study of Ad26.COV2.S vaccination and SARS-CoV-2 variants. About the study: Into the muscle, Ad26.COV2.S was dosed once or twice, 56 days apart.

V was pared by 0 bases and J by 1 base, with 10 bases between. The CDR3 is 15 residues long. Germline V gene data show CDR1 as SGDLS and CDR2 as YYNGEE. Treatment given: 19 received Ad26.COV2.S at low or high dose, single or two shots; several received placebo; per-sample allocation not given. All samples were drawn on day 63, counting from the first vaccine or placebo injection. An adult donor aged 18-55 years was enrolled in Boston. As concerns this clone: Its matching antigen is unknown.

Study-level points and caveats: Across vaccine and placebo recipients, the breadth of non-spike TCRs was similar. The TCR breadth and depth analyses may have produced an underestimate of total T cell responses.

Data came from immunoSEQ multiplex PCR; TCRdb stores just in-frame clones and leaves some out. The sample has hundreds of thousands of clones, 86% seen once. The genes are TRBV9 and TRBJ2-5, with D possibly being TRBD1 (6 bases). The specimen was peripheral blood, collected in a trial of Ad26.COV2.S vaccine versus placebo. The clonotype originates from a person aged 18-60 years who received the Ad26.COV2.S COVID-19 vaccine or a placebo. CDR3 amino acids: CASSVEGRGQETQYF. CDR3 nucleotide sequence: TGTGCCAGCAGCGTAGAAGGCAGGGGCCAAGAGACCCAGTACTTC. The variable domain in full, with the rest retrieved from reference TRBV9 and TRBJ2-5, is DSGVTQTPKHLITATGQRVTLRCSPRSGDLSVYWYQQSLDQGLQFLIQYYNGEERAKGNILERFSAQQFPDLHSELNLSSLELGDSALYFCASSVEGRGQETQYFGPGTRLLVL.